In its sample, the clone carrying this T cell receptor beta chain was seen many times. This specimen comes from a study of Graves' ophthalmopathy and Graves' hyperthyroidism. Amplified material comprised TCR beta CDR3 regions derived from RNA transcripts. The first-round RT-PCR employed HTBI primers together with the Qiagen OneStep RT-PCR kit. A multiplex PCR was then performed as the second round. TCRdb reprocessed the multiplex PCR reads via MiXCR and lists one record per CDR3 protein. The sample records fewer than 400,000 distinct CDR3 sequences, 15% to 20% being singletons. V lost 2 bases, J lost 5 bases, and 15 bases lay in between. From germline, CDR1 is MNHEY and CDR2 SVGEGT. This CDR3 region has 15 residues. As diagnostic evidence, clinical symptoms, serum thyroxine, TRAb, thyroid ultrasound and orbital computed tomography were relied upon.

Specimen: peripheral blood. This sequence was found in a woman aged 18-29 years with Graves' ophthalmopathy. The chain carries TRBV6-2 or TRBV6-3 and TRBJ2-5; weak D call: TRBD1 (6 bases). The CDR3 sequence is CASSYGYRVMETQYF. CDR3 coding DNA: TGTGCCAGCAGTTACGGCTACAGGGTAATGGAGACCCAGTACTTC.